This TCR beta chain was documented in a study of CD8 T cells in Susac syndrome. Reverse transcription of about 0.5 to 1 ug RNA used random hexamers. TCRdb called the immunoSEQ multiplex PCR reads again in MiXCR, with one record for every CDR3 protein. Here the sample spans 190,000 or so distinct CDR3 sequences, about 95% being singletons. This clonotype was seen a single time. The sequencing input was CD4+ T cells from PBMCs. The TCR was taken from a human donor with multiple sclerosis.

This CDR3 reads CASSRGQRIGYTF. CDR3 in DNA: TGTGCCAGCAGCCGGGGGCAGCGAATTGGCTACACCTTC. The chain uses TRBV6-5 and TRBJ1-2; a possible D gene is TRBD1 (6 bases). The CDR3 is made up of 13 amino acids. V lost 6 bases and J 7 bases, leaving 15 bases between the germline ends. From germline, CDR1 is MNHEY and CDR2 SVGAGI.